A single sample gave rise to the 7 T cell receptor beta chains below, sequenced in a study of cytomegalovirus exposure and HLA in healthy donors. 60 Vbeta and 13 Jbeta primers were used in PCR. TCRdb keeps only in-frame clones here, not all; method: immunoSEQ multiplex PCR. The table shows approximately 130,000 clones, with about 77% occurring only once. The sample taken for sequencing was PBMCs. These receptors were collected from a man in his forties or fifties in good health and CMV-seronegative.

The CDR3 reads CASSIDTVAKNIQYF. The CDR3 nucleotides read TGTGCCAGTAGTATCGATACAGTAGCCAAAAACATTCAGTACTTC. This chain uses TRBV19 with TRBJ2-4, with no clear D. This CDR3 has 15 residues. V lost 3 bases to trimming and J lost 0 bases, with 9 bases between them. Per the germline V gene, CDR1 is LNHDA and CDR2 is SQIVND (reference sequence).

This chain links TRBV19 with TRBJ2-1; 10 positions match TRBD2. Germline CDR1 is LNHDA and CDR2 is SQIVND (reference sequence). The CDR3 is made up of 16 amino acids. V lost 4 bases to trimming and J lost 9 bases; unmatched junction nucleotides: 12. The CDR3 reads CASSTRAGGSSGEQFF. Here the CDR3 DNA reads TGTGCCAGTAGTACGAGAGCGGGAGGGTCTAGTGGTGAGCAGTTCTTC. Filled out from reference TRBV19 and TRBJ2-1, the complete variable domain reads DGGITQSPKYLFRKEGQNVTLSCEQNLNHDAMYWYRQDPGQGLRLIYYSQIVNDFQKGDIAEGYSVSREKKESFPLTVTSAQKNPTAFYLCASSTRAGGSSGEQFFGPGTRLTVL.

CDR3 residues: CASSQDGQGVTEAFF. For the CDR3, the DNA is TGCGCCAGCAGCCAAGATGGACAGGGTGTAACTGAAGCTTTCTTT. This rearrangement joins TRBV5-1 to TRBJ1-1, with TRBD1 identical over 8 bases. V was pared by 4 bases and J by 5 bases, with 10 bases of the junction left unmatched. The CDR3 length is 15 residues. Per germline, CDR1 SGHRS and CDR2 YFSETQ.

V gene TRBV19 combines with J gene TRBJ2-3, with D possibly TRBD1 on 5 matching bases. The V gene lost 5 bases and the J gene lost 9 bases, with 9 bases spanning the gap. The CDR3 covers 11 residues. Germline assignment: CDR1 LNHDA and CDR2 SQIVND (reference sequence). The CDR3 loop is CASSPDTTQYF. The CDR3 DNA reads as TGTGCCAGTAGTCCGGACACAACGCAGTATTTT.

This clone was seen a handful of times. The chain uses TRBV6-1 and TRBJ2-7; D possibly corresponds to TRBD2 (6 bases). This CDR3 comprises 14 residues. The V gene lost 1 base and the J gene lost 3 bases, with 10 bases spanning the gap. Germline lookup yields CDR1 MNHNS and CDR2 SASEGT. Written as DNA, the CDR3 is TGTGCCAGCAGTGAAGGACTAGGACACTACGAGCAGTACTTC. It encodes CASSEGLGHYEQYF.

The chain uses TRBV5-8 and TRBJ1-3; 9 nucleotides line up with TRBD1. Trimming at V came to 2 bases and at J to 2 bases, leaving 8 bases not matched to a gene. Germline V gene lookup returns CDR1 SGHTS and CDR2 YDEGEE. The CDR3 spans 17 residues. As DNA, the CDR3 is TGTGCCAGCAGCTTACAGGGGGCGCGAGTTACTGGAAACACCATATATTTT. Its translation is CASSLQGARVTGNTIYF.

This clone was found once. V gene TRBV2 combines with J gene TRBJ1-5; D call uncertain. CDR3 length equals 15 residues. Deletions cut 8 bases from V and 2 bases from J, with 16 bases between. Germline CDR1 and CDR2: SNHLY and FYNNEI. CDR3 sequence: CASEGGWSGNQPQHF. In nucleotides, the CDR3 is TGTGCCAGCGAGGGAGGGTGGAGTGGCAATCAGCCCCAGCATTTT.